Detailed here is one TCR beta chain. Sequencing used immunoSEQ multiplex PCR; TCRdb keeps in-frame clones, though not all of them. The table shows hundreds of thousands of clones, with around 89% occurring only once. The sample is drawn from a study of blood T cell repertoires in COVID-19. J gave up 5 bases and V 0 bases, and 5 bases lay outside the gene matches. The CDR3 extends over 16 amino acids. Germline CDR1 and CDR2: LNHDA and SQIVND (reference sequence). This sequence was found in a woman aged 40 to 49 who had recovered from COVID-19. The sequenced material came from PBMCs or T cells enriched from blood (not recorded which). The gene calls are TRBV19 and TRBJ2-1; 9 nucleotides align to TRBD2. CDR3 region: CASSIDLGLAHNEQFF. The CDR3 DNA sequence: TGTGCCAGTAGTATAGATTTGGGACTAGCCCACAATGAGCAGTTCTTC.